The 21 T cell receptor beta chains reported below all come from one sample, sequenced in a study of blood T cell repertoires in COVID-19. Using immunoSEQ multiplex PCR, the repertoire was profiled, and TCRdb retains in-frame clones only, with some absent. The top ten clones hold about 20% of a sample with 200,000 or so clones, more than 75% of them seen once. The material sequenced was peripheral blood. These receptors were collected from an older person with COVID-19, enrolled during active disease.

Only one count was recorded for this clone. This chain joins TRBV28 and TRBJ1-3; D possibly corresponds to TRBD1 (6 bases). There are 15 residues in the CDR3. V lost 7 bases and J lost 3, with 16 bases in between. Germline loops: CDR1 MDHEN, CDR2 SYDVKM. CDR3 region: CASTLRGSGGNTIYF. The DNA of the CDR3 is TGTGCCAGCACCCTGAGGGGGAGTGGTGGAAACACCATATATTTT.

The rearrangement links TRBV18 to TRBJ1-5; a weak D match, TRBD1 (5 bases). V lost 1 base and J lost 6, with 10 bases in between. The CDR3 runs to 14 residues. Germline V gives CDR1 KGHSH, CDR2 LQKENI. The DNA for the CDR3 is TGTGCCAGCTCACCACTGTCTGGGGCTCAGCCCCAGCATTTT. Amino acids: CASSPLSGAQPQHF.

This clone appeared a single time. The chain couples TRBV6-4 to TRBJ1-1, with TRBD1 as a possible D gene (5 bases). The CDR3 runs 14 residues. The germline V gene encodes CDR1 MRHNA and CDR2 SNTAGT. The V and J ends lost 0 bases and 5 bases respectively, with 10 bases between them. The CDR3 DNA is TGTGCCAGCAGTGACTCGAATCGGGGGACTGAAGCTTTCTTT. Translation: CASSDSNRGTEAFF.

The J gene is TRBJ1-2, the V gene TRBV29-1, with TRBD1 identical over 8 bases. The length of the CDR3 is 15 residues. Per germline, CDR1 SQVTM and CDR2 ANQGSEA. V was pared by 5 bases and J by 6 bases, with 14 bases of the junction left unmatched. CDR3 nucleotide sequence: TGCAGCGTTCGCACTCCAGGGGGCGATCGGCATGGCTACACCTTC. Translated, it gives CSVRTPGGDRHGYTF.

This clone was counted a single time. This chain uses TRBV6-1 with TRBJ2-7; TRBD1 agrees at 9 bases. The CDR3 consists of 16 residues. Trimming cost V 3 bases and J 7 bases; bases outside gene matches: 13. CDR1 and CDR2 from the germline V gene are MNHNS and SASEGT. As DNA, the CDR3 is TGTGCCAGCAGTGAGAGACTCCGGGACAGGGACGTAGAGCAGTACTTC. It encodes CASSERLRDRDVEQYF.

This clone was counted once. The chain carries TRBV7-2 and TRBJ2-2, with 9 bases matching TRBD1. The germline V gene encodes CDR1 SGHTA and CDR2 FQGNSA. The CDR3 is made up of 14 amino acids. Trimming removed 6 bases from V and 4 bases from J; junction bases left unmatched: 3. The CDR3 here is CASRQGAVTGELFF. CDR3 DNA sequence: TGTGCCAGCAGACAGGGGGCGGTCACCGGGGAGCTGTTTTTT. The variable domain in full, with the rest retrieved from reference TRBV7-2 and TRBJ2-2, is GAGVSQSPSNKVTEKGKDVELRCDPISGHTALYWYRQSLGQGLEFLIYFQGNSAPDKSGLPSDRFSAERTGGSVSTLTIQRTQQEDSAVYLCASRQGAVTGELFFGEGSRLTVL.

The chain links TRBV4-3 to TRBJ2-7, with D possibly matching TRBD2 (5 bases). The ends were cut back, 0 bases at V and 2 bases at J, with 8 bases in the middle. The CDR3 covers 14 residues. The germline V gene encodes CDR1 LGHNA and CDR2 YSLEER. The CDR3 sequence: CASSQDLGAYEQYF. CDR3 DNA: TGCGCCAGCAGCCAAGACCTCGGGGCCTACGAGCAGTACTTC.

This chain connects TRBV11-3 to TRBJ2-3, with TRBD1 identical over 9 bases. The length of the CDR3 is 14 residues. The germline V gene encodes CDR1 SGHNT and CDR2 YENEEA. The V gene end was trimmed by 5 bases and the J gene end by 6 bases; junction bases not matched to a gene: 6. The CDR3 DNA reads TGTGCCAGCAGCCGGGACAGGGCATCGGATACGCAGTATTTT. Residues: CASSRDRASDTQYF.

Only one count was recorded for this clone. This chain joins TRBV28 and TRBJ1-3; D is unresolved. With 4 bases removed from V and 7 bases from J, the gap between germline ends came to 8 bases. From germline, CDR1 is MDHEN and CDR2 SYDVKM. CDR3 length: 12 residues. Here the CDR3 reads CASSSTRNTIYF. CDR3 DNA: TGTGCCAGCAGTTCAACCAGGAACACCATATATTTT.

The CDR3 coding sequence is TGTGCCAGCAGTCCTAGCGGGACCGCCTCGAATGAGCAGTTCTTC. It yields the protein CASSPSGTASNEQFF. The chain joins TRBV28 to TRBJ2-1, with 9 bases aligning to TRBD2. Germline CDR1 is MDHEN and CDR2 is SYDVKM. The CDR3 has 15 amino acids. Unmatched junction bases numbered 9, after V lost 5 bases and J lost 7 bases.

The chain carries TRBV7-2 and TRBJ2-4; no firm D call. V dropped 7 bases and J dropped 0 bases, with 13 bases sitting between them. Germline lookup yields CDR1 SGHTA and CDR2 FQGNSA. The CDR3 is 15 residues long. CDR3 sequence reads: CASTLGVLAKNIQYF. In DNA, the CDR3 is TGTGCCAGCACCTTGGGCGTTCTAGCCAAAAACATTCAGTACTTC.

The rearrangement links TRBV6-5 to TRBJ2-7; 9 bases line up with TRBD1. The germline CDR1 and CDR2 sequences are MNHEY and SVGAGI. V dropped 6 bases and J dropped 13; count of bases not matched to a gene: 10. CDR3 length: 12 residues. CDR3 DNA sequence: TGTGCCAGCAGCAGAACACAGGGGGCTCCCTACTTC. Its translation: CASSRTQGAPYF.

The chain has TRBV16 and TRBJ1-4; 11 nucleotides line up with TRBD1. The trim removed 4 bases at V and 7 bases at J, leaving 11 bases unmatched. The CDR3 spans 17 residues. Germline V gives CDR1 KGHSY, CDR2 FQNENV. CDR3 coding DNA: TGTGCCAGCAGCCCCCCCTTTCTGGGACAGGGGGTTGAAAAACTGTTTTTT. This sequence encodes CASSPPFLGQGVEKLFF.

Concerning this clone: The sample carries other DNA sequences with the same CDR3. This chain connects TRBV19 to TRBJ1-1; D perhaps matches TRBD1 (5 bases). Germline-derived CDR1 and CDR2 are LNHDA and SQIVND (reference sequence). The CDR3 is 13 amino acids. V gave up 5 bases and J gave up 0 bases, with 7 bases separating them. CDR3 nucleotide sequence: TGTGCCAGTAGTGTGACAGTGAACACTGAAGCTTTCTTT. Its translation is CASSVTVNTEAFF.

In its sample, this clone was seen a few times. The CDR3, as DNA: TGTGCCAGCAGATTCGGGGCTCGCAGGGGAACCGGGGAGCTGTTTTTT. Translating it yields CASRFGARRGTGELFF. The rearrangement joins TRBV6-4 to TRBJ2-2; TRBD1 is a possible D gene (6 bases). V lost 6 bases and J 5 bases, leaving 19 bases between the germline ends. The CDR3 consists of 16 residues. Germline V CDR1 and CDR2: MRHNA, SNTAGT.

The chain uses TRBV7-2 and TRBJ2-7; 9 nucleotides align to TRBD2. Germline V gene sequence: CDR1 SGHTA, CDR2 FQGNSA. This CDR3 is 14 amino acids long. With 3 bases clipped from V and 1 base from J, the junction kept 1 base outside the gene matches. The CDR3 here is CASSLGLASYEQYF. The CDR3 bases are TGTGCCAGCAGCTTGGGACTAGCTTCCTACGAGCAGTACTTC.

The V gene is TRBV11-2, the J gene TRBJ1-4; D not certain. This CDR3 contains 15 residues. Germline V CDR1 and CDR2: SGHAT, FQNNGV. V lost 5 bases and J lost 0, with 10 bases in between. This chain's CDR3 is CASSREIATNEKLFF. CDR3 nucleotide sequence: TGTGCCAGCAGCCGCGAGATTGCAACTAATGAAAAACTGTTTTTT.

The rearrangement links TRBV6-2 or TRBV6-3 to TRBJ2-4, with D possibly matching TRBD1 (7 bases). V was clipped by 0 bases and J by 10 bases, with 16 bases between them. This CDR3 comprises 15 residues. Germline CDR1 MNHEY, CDR2 SVGEGT. CDR3 sequence (DNA): TGTGCCAGCAGTTACTCGGTGGAGGGGGCAGGTATTCAGTACTTC. It translates to CASSYSVEGAGIQYF.

As regards this clone: Within the sample, other DNA sequences also encode this same CDR3. J is TRBJ2-3 and V is TRBV7-2; D perhaps matches TRBD2 (7 bases). CDR1 and CDR2 from the germline V gene are SGHTA and FQGNSA. V lost 0 bases to trimming and J lost 6 bases, with 10 bases between them. This CDR3 is built from 14 residues. The CDR3 is CASSLAGGRDTQYF. CDR3 DNA: TGTGCCAGCAGCTTAGCGGGGGGGCGGGATACGCAGTATTTT.

This rearrangement joins TRBV5-1 to TRBJ2-1; D might be TRBD2 (6 bases). The CDR3 totals 16 residues. V shed 4 bases and J shed 7 bases, with 21 bases lying between them. CDR1 is SGHRS and CDR2 is YFSETQ in the germline V gene. CDR3 residues: CASSPGLRVGGNEQFF. The CDR3 DNA reads TGCGCCAGCAGCCCGGGACTCCGTGTAGGTGGGAATGAGCAGTTCTTC.

The DNA of the CDR3 is TGTGCCAGCAGCAAGGGGGACTACGGCTACGAGCAGTACTTC. As protein: CASSKGDYGYEQYF. This sequence joins TRBV7-2 and TRBJ2-7; TRBD2 is a possible D gene (7 bases). Germline V lookup: CDR1 SGHTA, CDR2 FQGNSA. Trimming cost V 5 bases and J 3 bases, with 14 bases left between them. This CDR3 comprises 14 residues.